A single count supports the clone carrying this T cell receptor beta chain. This record comes from a study of cytomegalovirus exposure and HLA in healthy donors. The CDR3 totals 15 residues. Germline V gene sequence: CDR1 SEHNR, CDR2 FQNEAQ (reference sequence). V lost 3 bases, J lost 0 bases, and 8 bases lay in between. Clones were read by immunoSEQ multiplex PCR, and TCRdb kept only the in-frame ones, dropping some. The repertoire consists of approximately 150,000 clones, with roughly 87% occurring once and the leading ten covering under 5%. The rearrangement joins TRBV7-9 to TRBJ2-2; no firm D call. The origin of this receptor is a man aged 18 to 35 in good health and CMV-seropositive. The specimen was PBMCs. The CDR3 reads CASSFVDSNTGELFF. CDR3 sequence (DNA): TGTGCCAGCAGCTTCGTAGACTCGAACACCGGGGAGCTGTTTTTT. The variable domain in full, with the rest retrieved from reference TRBV7-9 and TRBJ2-2, is DTGVSQNPRHKITKRGQNVTFRCDPISEHNRLYWYRQTLGQGPEFLTYFQNEAQLEKSRLLSDRFSAERPKGSFSTLEIQRTEQGDSAMYLCASSFVDSNTGELFFGEGSRLTVL.